This T cell receptor beta chain was found in a study of a mutant IDH1 vaccine in newly diagnosed glioma. Study at large: Across weeks 1, 3, 5, 7, 11, 15, 19 and 23, patients received a vaccination each time, eight in all. Prior therapy was radiotherapy, temozolomide, or both; most received both.

As to time point: week 5, during vaccination. In every dose of vaccine, 300 ug of mutant IDH1 20-mer peptide was given alongside topical imiquimod. Donors had new IDH1-mutant astrocytomas of WHO grade 3 or 4 (ATRX-lost). The germline V and J ends were trimmed by 4 bases and 4 bases, with 4 bases remaining between them. The germline gives CDR1 ENHRY, CDR2 SYGVKD. This CDR3 has 12 residues. Points on this clone: Its specificity is unknown.

Study observations and caveats: Detectable vaccine-induced immune responses arose in 80% to 95% of patients.

Libraries were prepared by immunoSEQ multiplex PCR; TCRdb keeps only in-frame clonotypes and omits some of them. In the table there are tens of thousands of clones, about 80% of which are singletons. The material was PBMCs, obtained from a glioma patient whose treatment included an IDH1 peptide vaccine. The genes are TRBV10-3 and TRBJ2-2; D gene ambiguous. The TCR sequence derives from a woman under 30 with glioma. Some clones in this sample may be carry-over from other donors' samples. The CDR3 sequence is CAISAPTGELFF. The CDR3, as DNA: TGTGCCATCAGTGCCCCCACCGGGGAGCTGTTTTTT.